This T cell receptor (beta chain) was observed in a study of blood T cell repertoires in COVID-19 (dated by TCRdb to the early 2020s). A note on the overall study: Collaborator samples came from the United States, Italy and Spain and covered acute and convalescent phases of COVID-19. Deeply sampled blood TCRbeta repertoires from subjects exposed to, actively infected with, or recovered from COVID-19 were included in the dataset. Where HLA class I and class II types were available, the types were taken from metadata supplied by the sample provider, not from assay-based typing. The repertoires were released in a freely available public database intended as a resource for research on the immune response to SARS-CoV-2. Nearly every sample came with metadata listing a de-identified subject ID, COVID-19 status, age in years and sex. The material from the prospective study consisted of cDNA or gDNA derived from T cells, B-cell-depleted T cells, or PBMCs. The samples were drawn from two sources: the first 160 participants of the ongoing ImmuneRACE study, and 1,000 to 1,500 subjects contributed by 6 global collaborators.

TCRbeta CDR3 regions were amplified from genomic DNA by means of the immunoSEQ Assay, a bias-controlled multiplex PCR. Per the original workflow: The number of nucleated cells in each sample was estimated by amplification of reference gene primers within the assay. Sequence reads were collapsed and filtered to measure the absolute abundance of every unique TCRbeta CDR3 rearrangement. Productive Simpson clonality was computed per sample as the square root of Simpson's diversity index over productive rearrangements. This immuneACCESS table, as held by TCRdb, lists in-frame sequences with V and J called but not all clones. Of the missing ones, under half trace to an unresolved V gene in checked studies; the others have no known cause. That table supplies the V and J calls and clone size; D and trimming were determined from the DNA. This sample gives tens of thousands of clones in total; 80% to 90% of them show up just once. The top ten clones comprise roughly 3.7% of the sample.

Looking up the germline V gene (reference sequence) yields CDR1 SGHNT and CDR2 YYREEE. V is clipped by 4 bases and J by 6 bases, and the sequence between their germline boundaries is 15 bases long. The CDR3 contains 14 residues, cysteine and phenylalanine counted. Only the CDR3 DNA is retained, 42 bases long and in frame from the first base. Summary of the overall study and its limitations: How much clinical and demographic metadata was included differed by source and by participant, and the metadata was provided uncurated.

At one collaborating source in Seattle, patients were enrolled during active infection and were followed longitudinally through the course of disease. Whole blood was collected in K2EDTA tubes by collaborating institutions according to the institutions' own protocols. For TCRbeta analysis, collaborators shipped samples in one of three forms: frozen whole blood, isolated PBMCs, or DNA extracted from either of those sample types. This clone came up a few times. This clone's antigen is unknown. It has no much larger one-base neighbor in the sample; base qualities were not kept. The V and J genes are TRBV5-4 and TRBJ2-3, with TRBD2 as a weak D call on 5 bases. The TCR originated in a man aged 35 to 55 with COVID-19, enrolled during active disease. The sample comprised peripheral blood. This receptor has the CDR3 CASSQDWVRDTQYF. The DNA reads TGTGCCAGCAGCCAGGACTGGGTTCGGGATACGCAGTATTTT.